Reported below is one T cell receptor (beta chain). Its antigen is undetermined. The data were taken from a study of T cell responses to AZD1222 COVID-19 vaccine. The CDR3 spans 16 residues. Trimming cost V 4 bases and J 0 bases, with 13 bases left between them. Germline CDR1 is SGHRS and CDR2 is YFSETQ. Generated by immunoSEQ multiplex PCR, the TCRdb table keeps only in-frame clones and is missing some. The sample has 65,000 to 100,000 clones; 80% to 95% are singletons. Second doses were pooled across both intervals (about 4 or about 12 weeks). Study results and caveats: Clonal diversity was possibly underestimated, and the donors were mostly white British, with more females. Close to half of spike-specific TCRs reportedly recognize unmutated variant regions.

The origin of this receptor is an adult who received the AZD1222 COVID-19 vaccine. The sequencing used peripheral blood, collected 28 days after the second AZD1222 dose. The chain couples TRBV5-1 to TRBJ2-2; weak D call: TRBD2 (6 bases). The CDR3, as DNA: TGCGCCAGCAGCGTCGGGAGATATCCGAACACCGGGGAGCTGTTTTTT. It encodes CASSVGRYPNTGELFF.